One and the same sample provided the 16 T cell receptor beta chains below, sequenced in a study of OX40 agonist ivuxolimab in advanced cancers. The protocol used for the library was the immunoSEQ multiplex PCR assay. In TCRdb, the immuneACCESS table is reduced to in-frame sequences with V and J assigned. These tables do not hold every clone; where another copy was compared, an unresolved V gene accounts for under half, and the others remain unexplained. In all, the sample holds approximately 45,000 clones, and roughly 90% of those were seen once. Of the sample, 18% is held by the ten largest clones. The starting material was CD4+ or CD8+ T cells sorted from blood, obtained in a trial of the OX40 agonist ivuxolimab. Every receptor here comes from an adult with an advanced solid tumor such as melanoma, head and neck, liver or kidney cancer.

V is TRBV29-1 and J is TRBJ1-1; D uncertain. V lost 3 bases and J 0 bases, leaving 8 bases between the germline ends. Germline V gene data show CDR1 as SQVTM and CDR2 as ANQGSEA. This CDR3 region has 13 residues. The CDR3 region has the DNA TGCAGCGTTGATGGGGTAATGAACACTGAAGCTTTCTTT. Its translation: CSVDGVMNTEAFF.

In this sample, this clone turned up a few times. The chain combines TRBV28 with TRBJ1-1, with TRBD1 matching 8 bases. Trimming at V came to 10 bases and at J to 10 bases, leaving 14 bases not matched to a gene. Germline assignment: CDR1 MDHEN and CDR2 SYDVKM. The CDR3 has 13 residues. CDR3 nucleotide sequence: TGTGCCATCCAGGGGGCGCGGGGCCAAGTAGCTTTCTTT. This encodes CAIQGARGQVAFF.

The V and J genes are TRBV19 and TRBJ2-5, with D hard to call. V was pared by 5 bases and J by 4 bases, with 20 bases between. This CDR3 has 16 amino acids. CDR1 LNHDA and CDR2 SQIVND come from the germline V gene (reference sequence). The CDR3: CASSPTPIPFGETQYF. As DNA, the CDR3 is TGTGCCAGTAGTCCGACCCCGATTCCATTTGGAGAGACCCAGTACTTC.

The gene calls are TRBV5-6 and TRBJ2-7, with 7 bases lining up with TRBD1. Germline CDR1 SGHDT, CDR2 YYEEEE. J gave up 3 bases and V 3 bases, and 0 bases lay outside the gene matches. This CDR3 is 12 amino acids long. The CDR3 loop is CASSWTGYEQYV. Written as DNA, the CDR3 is TGTGCCAGCAGCTGGACAGGCTACGAGCAGTACGTC.

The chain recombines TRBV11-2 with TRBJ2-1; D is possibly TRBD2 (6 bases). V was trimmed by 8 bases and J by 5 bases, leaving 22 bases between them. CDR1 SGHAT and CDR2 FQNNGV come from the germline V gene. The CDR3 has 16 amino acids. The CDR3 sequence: CASGGISGYIHNEQFF. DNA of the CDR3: TGTGCCAGCGGCGGGATAAGTGGGTATATACACAATGAGCAGTTCTTC.

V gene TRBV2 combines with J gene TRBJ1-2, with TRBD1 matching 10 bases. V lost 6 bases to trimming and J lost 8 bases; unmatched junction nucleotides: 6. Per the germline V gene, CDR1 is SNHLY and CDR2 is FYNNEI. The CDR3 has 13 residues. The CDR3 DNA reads TGTGCCAGCAGAGACAGGGGGCTCTGGGGCTACACCTTC. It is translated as CASRDRGLWGYTF. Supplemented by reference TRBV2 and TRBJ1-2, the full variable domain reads EPEVTQTPSHQVTQMGQEVILRCVPISNHLYFYWYRQILGQKVEFLVSFYNNEISEKSEIFDDQFSVERPDGSNFTLKIRSTKLEDSAMYFCASRDRGLWGYTFGSGTRLTVV.

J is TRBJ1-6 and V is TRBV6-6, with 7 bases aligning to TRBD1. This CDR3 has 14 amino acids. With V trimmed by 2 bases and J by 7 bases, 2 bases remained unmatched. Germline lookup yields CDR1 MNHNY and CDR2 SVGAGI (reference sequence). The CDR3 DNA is TGTGCCAGCAGTTACCCGGGACAGAATTCACCCCTCCACTTT. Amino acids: CASSYPGQNSPLHF.

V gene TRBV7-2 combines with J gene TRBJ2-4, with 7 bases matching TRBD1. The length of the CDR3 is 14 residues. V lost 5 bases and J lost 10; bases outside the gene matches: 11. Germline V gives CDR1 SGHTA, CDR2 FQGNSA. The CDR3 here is CASSPLVGQTIQYF. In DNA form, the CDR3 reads TGTGCCAGCAGCCCCCTGGTGGGACAGACGATTCAGTACTTC. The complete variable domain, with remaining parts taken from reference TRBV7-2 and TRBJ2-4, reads GAGVSQSPSNKVTEKGKDVELRCDPISGHTALYWYRQSLGQGLEFLIYFQGNSAPDKSGLPSDRFSAERTGGSVSTLTIQRTQQEDSAVYLCASSPLVGQTIQYFGAGTRLSVL.

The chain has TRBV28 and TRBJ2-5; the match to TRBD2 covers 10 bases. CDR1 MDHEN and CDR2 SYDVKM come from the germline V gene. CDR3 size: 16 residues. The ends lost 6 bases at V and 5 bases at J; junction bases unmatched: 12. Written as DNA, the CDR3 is TGTGCCAGCAGCCTACTAGCGGGGAGTGAGTGGGAGACCCAGTACTTC. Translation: CASSLLAGSEWETQYF.

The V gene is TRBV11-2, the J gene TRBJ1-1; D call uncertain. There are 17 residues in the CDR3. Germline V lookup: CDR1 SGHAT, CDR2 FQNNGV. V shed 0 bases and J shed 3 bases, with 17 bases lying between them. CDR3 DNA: TGTGCCAGCAGCTTAGATAACCCTCTGGGAAGGGACACTGAAGCTTTCTTT. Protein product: CASSLDNPLGRDTEAFF.

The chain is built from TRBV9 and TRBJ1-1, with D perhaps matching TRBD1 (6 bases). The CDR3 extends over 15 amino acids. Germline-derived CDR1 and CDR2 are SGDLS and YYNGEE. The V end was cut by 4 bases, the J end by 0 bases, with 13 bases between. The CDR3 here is CASSILGGLNTEAFF. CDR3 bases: TGTGCCAGCAGCATATTGGGGGGCCTGAACACTGAAGCTTTCTTT. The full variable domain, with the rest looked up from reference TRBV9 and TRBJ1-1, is DSGVTQTPKHLITATGQRVTLRCSPRSGDLSVYWYQQSLDQGLQFLIQYYNGEERAKGNILERFSAQQFPDLHSELNLSSLELGDSALYFCASSILGGLNTEAFFGQGTRLTVV.

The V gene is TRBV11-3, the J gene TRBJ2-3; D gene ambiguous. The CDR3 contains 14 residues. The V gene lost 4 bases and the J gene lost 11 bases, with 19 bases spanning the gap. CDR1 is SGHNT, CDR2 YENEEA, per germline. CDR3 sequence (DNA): TGTGCCAGCAGCTCATCCGAAGGTCCCAATCTGCAGTATTTT. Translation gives CASSSSEGPNLQYF.

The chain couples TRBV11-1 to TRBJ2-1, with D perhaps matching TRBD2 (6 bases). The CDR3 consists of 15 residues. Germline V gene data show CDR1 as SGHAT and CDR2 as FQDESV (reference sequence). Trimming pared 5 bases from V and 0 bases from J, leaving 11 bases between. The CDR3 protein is CASSLGLSSYNEQFF. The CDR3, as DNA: TGTGCCAGCAGCCTGGGACTTAGCTCCTACAATGAGCAGTTCTTC.

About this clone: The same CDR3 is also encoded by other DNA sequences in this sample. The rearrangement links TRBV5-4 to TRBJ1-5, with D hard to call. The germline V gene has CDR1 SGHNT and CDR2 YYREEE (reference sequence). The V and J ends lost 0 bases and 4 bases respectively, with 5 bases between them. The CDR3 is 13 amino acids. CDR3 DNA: TGTGCCAGCAGCTTGGACACGAATCAGCCCCAGCATTTT. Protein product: CASSLDTNQPQHF.

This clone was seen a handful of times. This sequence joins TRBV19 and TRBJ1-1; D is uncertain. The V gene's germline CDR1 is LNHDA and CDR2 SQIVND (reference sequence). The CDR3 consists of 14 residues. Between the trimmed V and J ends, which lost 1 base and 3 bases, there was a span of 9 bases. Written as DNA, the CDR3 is TGTGCCAGTAGTATAGCTGGGGATTACACTGAAGCTTTCTTT. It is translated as CASSIAGDYTEAFF. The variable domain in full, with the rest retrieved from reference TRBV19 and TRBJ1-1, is DGGITQSPKYLFRKEGQNVTLSCEQNLNHDAMYWYRQDPGQGLRLIYYSQIVNDFQKGDIAEGYSVSREKKESFPLTVTSAQKNPTAFYLCASSIAGDYTEAFFGQGTRLTVV.

CDR3 sequence: CASSKTVNTEAFF. CDR3 bases: TGTGCCAGCAGCAAGACAGTGAACACTGAAGCTTTCTTT. The rearrangement joins TRBV7-9 to TRBJ1-1; tentatively, D is TRBD1 (5 bases). This CDR3 spans 13 amino acids. V was cut by 5 bases and J by 0 bases, with 7 bases left in between. From germline, CDR1 is SEHNR and CDR2 FQNEAQ (reference sequence).